The 26 T cell receptor beta chains reported below all come from one sample, sequenced in a study of blood T cell repertoires in COVID-19. Method: immunoSEQ multiplex PCR; TCRdb's copy keeps in-frame clones and lacks some. The repertoire includes about 210,000 clones, around 83% of them detected once, and about 7.4% sits in the top ten. Sequencing used peripheral blood. The receptor source for this set is a woman between 45 and 60 years old with acute or convalescent COVID-19.

The gene calls are TRBV5-4 and TRBJ2-5, with 7 bases that match TRBD1. With V trimmed by 4 bases and J by 6 bases, 12 bases remained unmatched. Germline V gene lookup returns CDR1 SGHNT and CDR2 YYREEE (reference sequence). This CDR3 region has 15 residues. Written as DNA, the CDR3 is TGTGCCAGCAGCACGGGACAGAAGAGTCAGAAGACCCAGTACTTC. Protein product: CASSTGQKSQKTQYF.

This sequence joins TRBV5-4 and TRBJ2-1; TRBD2 matches 11 bases. Germline V gene data show CDR1 as SGHNT and CDR2 as YYREEE (reference sequence). The CDR3 spans 17 residues. With 4 bases clipped from V and 0 bases from J, the junction kept 6 bases outside the gene matches. CDR3 in amino acids: CASSPWTSGPSYNEQFF. Written as DNA, the CDR3 is TGTGCCAGCAGCCCGTGGACTAGCGGGCCCTCCTACAATGAGCAGTTCTTC.

This clone is a singleton in its sample. V gene TRBV23-1 combines with J gene TRBJ1-4, with a weak D call TRBD1 (5 bases). TRBV23-1 is treated as an ORF (open reading frame) with a function not yet certain. V lost 3 bases and J lost 8, with 13 bases in between. This CDR3 is 14 amino acids long. CDR3 sequence: CASSQIMGGEKLFF. CDR3 bases: TGCGCCAGCAGTCAGATAATGGGGGGGGAAAAACTGTTTTTT.

J is TRBJ2-2 and V is TRBV28; TRBD2 matches 7 bases. CDR1 and CDR2 (germline): MDHEN, SYDVKM. The length of the CDR3 is 16 residues. Trimming took 2 bases from V and 5 from J; bases not matched to a gene: 8. CDR3 sequence (DNA): TGTGCCAGCAGTTTAACACTAGCGAGAATAACCGGGGAGCTGTTTTTT. It specifies CASSLTLARITGELFF.

This chain connects TRBV23-1 to TRBJ2-3; D is possibly TRBD2 (6 bases). TRBV23-1 is reported as an ORF; its role is uncertain. This CDR3 spans 14 amino acids. Between the trimmed V and J ends, which lost 8 bases and 2 bases, there was a span of 14 bases. CDR3 residues: CASLGRRATDTQYF. DNA for the CDR3: TGCGCCAGCCTCGGGAGAAGGGCCACAGATACGCAGTATTTT.

V and J are TRBV9 and TRBJ2-3; unclear D gene. Between the trimmed V and J ends, which lost 0 bases and 3 bases, there was a span of 11 bases. CDR1 and CDR2 (germline): SGDLS, YYNGEE. CDR3 length: 15 amino acids. The CDR3 protein is CASSVGERRTDTQYF. In DNA form, the CDR3 reads TGTGCCAGCAGCGTAGGCGAGCGTCGTACAGATACGCAGTATTTT.

V and J are TRBV4-1 and TRBJ1-6; D ambiguous. Germline V CDR1 and CDR2: MGHRA, YSYEKL. V was shortened by 0 bases and J by 0 bases, with 9 bases between the two germline ends. The CDR3 is made up of 17 amino acids. CDR3 sequence: CASSQEAQSSYNSPLHF. CDR3 coding DNA: TGCGCCAGCAGCCAAGAGGCCCAAAGCTCCTATAATTCACCCCTCCACTTT.

In DNA form, the CDR3 reads TGTGCCAGCAGTGAATTAGGCGGGACCTACGAGCAGTACTTC. Its translation is CASSELGGTYEQYF. The chain is built from TRBV6-1 and TRBJ2-7; weak D call: TRBD2 (6 bases). Between the trimmed V and J ends, which lost 2 bases and 2 bases, there was a span of 10 bases. Germline-derived CDR1 and CDR2 are MNHNS and SASEGT. The CDR3 loop spans 14 amino acids.

The chain couples TRBV5-1 to TRBJ2-7; D ambiguous. This CDR3 has 14 amino acids. Trimming removed 0 bases at V and 7 bases at J, with 14 bases between. Germline V gene data show CDR1 as SGHRS and CDR2 as YFSETQ. The CDR3 loop reads CASSLAVGVWEQYF. The CDR3 DNA reads TGCGCCAGCAGCTTGGCCGTCGGAGTCTGGGAGCAGTACTTC. Filled out from reference TRBV5-1 and TRBJ2-7, the complete variable domain reads KAGVTQTPRYLIKTRGQQVTLSCSPISGHRSVSWYQQTPGQGLQFLFEYFSETQRNKGNFPGRFSGRQFSNSRSEMNVSTLELGDSALYLCASSLAVGVWEQYFGPGTRLTVT.

This chain uses TRBV25-1 with TRBJ1-1; 9 nucleotides match TRBD1. The germline V gene encodes CDR1 MGHDK and CDR2 SYGVNS. The CDR3 is made up of 15 amino acids. The J segment lost 5 bases and the V segment lost 4 bases, leaving 8 bases of the junction unmatched. The CDR3 is CASSGTGQGPTEAFF. The CDR3 nucleotides read TGTGCCAGCAGTGGCACCGGACAGGGGCCGACTGAAGCTTTCTTT. Complete variable domain (other parts from reference TRBV25-1 and TRBJ1-1): EADIYQTPRYLVIGTGKKITLECSQTMGHDKMYWYQQDPGMELHLIHYSYGVNSTEKGDLSSESTVSRIRTEHFPLTLESARPSHTSQYLCASSGTGQGPTEAFFGQGTRLTVV.

The J gene is TRBJ2-2, the V gene TRBV25-1, with TRBD1 matching 9 bases. Per the germline V gene, CDR1 is MGHDK and CDR2 is SYGVNS. The CDR3 extends over 16 amino acids. V lost 2 bases to trimming and J lost 4 bases; unmatched junction nucleotides: 5. Here the CDR3 reads CASSERTGASTGELFF. For the CDR3, the DNA is TGTGCCAGCAGTGAAAGGACAGGGGCAAGCACCGGGGAGCTGTTTTTT.

In DNA form, the CDR3 reads TGTGCCAGCTCCAAGCCCGGCACAGATACGCAGTATTTT. This sequence encodes CASSKPGTDTQYF. The gene calls are TRBV18 and TRBJ2-3; no clear D. V gave up 6 bases and J gave up 1 base, with 8 bases separating them. Germline-derived CDR1 and CDR2 are KGHSH and LQKENI. The CDR3 is 13 residues long.

The chain carries TRBV13 and TRBJ2-7, with 9 bases fitting TRBD1. Germline CDR1 PRHDT, CDR2 FYEKMQ (reference sequence). The CDR3 loop spans 16 amino acids. Trimming cost V 5 bases and J 3 bases; bases outside gene matches: 11. The CDR3 reads CASSPSGTGSFYEQYF. CDR3 nucleotides: TGTGCCAGCAGCCCCTCCGGGACAGGGAGTTTCTACGAGCAGTACTTC.

The chain recombines TRBV7-2 with TRBJ1-2, with TRBD1 matching 10 bases. CDR1 is SGHTA, CDR2 FQGNSA, per germline. V lost 2 bases, J lost 6 bases, and 6 bases stayed unmatched. There are 15 residues in the CDR3. The CDR3 DNA follows: TGTGCCAGCAGCTTAAGTGTAGGACAGGGGGATGGCTACACCTTC. Translation gives CASSLSVGQGDGYTF.

V is TRBV5-1 and J is TRBJ2-7; TRBD2 matches 12 bases. J gave up 6 bases and V 0 bases, and 4 bases lay outside the gene matches. The CDR3 contains 15 residues. Germline assignment: CDR1 SGHRS and CDR2 YFSETQ. The CDR3 spells CASSLGLAGGLEQYF. As DNA, the CDR3 is TGCGCCAGCAGCTTGGGTCTAGCGGGAGGGCTCGAGCAGTACTTC.

The gene calls are TRBV11-3 and TRBJ2-2; 13 nucleotides line up with TRBD2. V was clipped by 5 bases and J by 4 bases; unmatched bases: 1. Per the germline V gene, CDR1 is SGHNT and CDR2 is YENEEA. CDR3 length equals 15 residues. In DNA, the CDR3 is TGTGCCAGCAGCCGGACTAGCGGGAGCACCGGGGAGCTGTTTTTT. Protein sequence: CASSRTSGSTGELFF.

This chain uses TRBV19 with TRBJ1-1, with D possibly being TRBD1 (5 bases). V gave up 5 bases and J gave up 1 base, with 14 bases separating them. This CDR3 comprises 15 residues. The germline CDR1 and CDR2 sequences are LNHDA and SQIVND (reference sequence). CDR3 DNA: TGTGCCAGTAGTGCGGTCGGCAGGGCGAACACTGAAGCTTTCTTT. Its translation: CASSAVGRANTEAFF.

The rearrangement links TRBV25-1 to TRBJ1-4; 10 bases agree with TRBD1. The CDR3 is 15 residues long. The V gene end was trimmed by 2 bases and the J gene end by 8 bases; junction bases not matched to a gene: 5. Germline V gene data show CDR1 as MGHDK and CDR2 as SYGVNS. The CDR3 region is CASSEIGTGVEKLFF. The DNA of the CDR3 is TGTGCCAGCAGTGAAATAGGGACAGGGGTGGAAAAACTGTTTTTT.

The gene calls are TRBV24-1 and TRBJ1-2, with D possibly matching TRBD1 (6 bases). The CDR3 totals 13 residues. V dropped 6 bases and J dropped 8 bases, with 15 bases sitting between them. Germline CDR1 is KGHDR and CDR2 is SFDVKD. CDR3 nucleotides: TGTGCCACCAGTACAGGGCGGAGTGGGGGCTACACCTTC. This sequence encodes CATSTGRSGGYTF.

The chain employs TRBV12-3 or TRBV12-4 and TRBJ2-1; no clear D. The CDR3 loop spans 10 amino acids. Trimming removed 3 bases from V and 12 bases from J, with 6 bases in between. The CDR3 is CASSFERQFF. Written as DNA, the CDR3 is TGTGCCAGCAGTTTTGAGAGGCAGTTCTTC.

The chain couples TRBV2 to TRBJ1-3; D is ambiguous. CDR1 and CDR2 (germline): SNHLY, FYNNEI. The CDR3 covers 15 residues. V lost 5 bases, J lost 0 bases, and 11 bases lay in between. The CDR3 sequence is CASSPHSGSGNTIYF. The CDR3 nucleotides read TGTGCCAGCAGTCCGCACTCGGGCTCTGGAAACACCATATATTTT.

The chain carries TRBV9 and TRBJ2-1; the match to TRBD2 covers 7 bases. This CDR3 is built from 20 residues. Per the germline V gene, CDR1 is SGDLS and CDR2 is YYNGEE. V lost 2 bases, J lost 4 bases, and 21 bases stayed unmatched. This CDR3 reads CASSVTAGVYAGTVYNEQFF. The DNA for the CDR3 is TGTGCCAGCAGCGTCACGGCGGGAGTGTATGCGGGAACCGTTTACAATGAGCAGTTCTTC.

The chain carries TRBV29-1 and TRBJ2-5; no clear D. The V gene lost 8 bases and the J gene lost 0 bases, with 10 bases spanning the gap. Per the germline V gene, CDR1 is SQVTM and CDR2 is ANQGSEA. CDR3 length equals 12 residues. The CDR3 is CSLTLNQETQYF. CDR3 DNA sequence: TGCAGCTTAACTCTAAACCAAGAGACCCAGTACTTC.

This clone was detected once. CDR3 DNA sequence: TGTGCCAGCAGTGAACCCGTGACAGGGACTCGAAAACTGTTTTTT. This translates into CASSEPVTGTRKLFF. The chain joins TRBV2 to TRBJ1-4; TRBD1 agrees at 7 bases. V lost 2 bases and J lost 10; bases outside the gene matches: 10. Germline V CDR1 and CDR2: SNHLY, FYNNEI. There are 15 residues in the CDR3.

The chain is built from TRBV21-1 and TRBJ2-7; TRBD2 is taken as the D call from the table, unchecked against the DNA. TRBV21-1 is given as a pseudogene. This CDR3 contains 15 residues. Here the CDR3 DNA reads TGTGCCAGCCGTGGGGAGCGGGTAAGCCCTACGGAGCAGTACTTC. Encoded protein: CASRGERVSPTEQYF.

This chain links TRBV14 with TRBJ2-7, with TRBD1 matching 8 bases. The CDR3 has 15 residues. CDR1 and CDR2 from the germline V gene are SGHDN and FVKESK. Germline trimming cut 1 base from V and 7 bases from J; bases unmatched to any gene: 9. CDR3 coding DNA: TGTGCCAGCAGCCAAGGGAGGACAGGGAAGGGGGAGCAGTACTTC. Its translation: CASSQGRTGKGEQYF.